This is a list of T cell receptor beta chains from one sample in a study of T cell responses to AZD1222 COVID-19 vaccine. Clones were read by immunoSEQ multiplex PCR, and TCRdb kept only the in-frame ones, dropping some. The sample holds approximately 97,000 clones; 70% to 90% are singletons and the top ten take approximately 5%. The source was peripheral blood, collected on day 0 of AZD1222 vaccination. These receptors were collected from an adult in good health. Both conserved end residues are part of each CDR3. A D gene is named only where the DNA matches it firmly. Some rows mark clone size as missing; the rest say once, few, many or name a class of expanded clone.

V,J,D,size,DNA,CDR3
TRBV5-1,TRBJ1-1,-,-,TGCGCCAGCACCGCTGGCGCGTCGAACACTGAAGCTTTCTTT,CASTAGASNTEAFF
TRBV19,TRBJ1-5,-,-,TGTGCCAGTAGTATTTTAAAAGGCCTTAATCAGCCCCAGCATTTT,CASSILKGLNQPQHF
TRBV10-3,TRBJ2-7,-,-,TGTGCCATCACCCACCTCTTGGGGGCCAGGCCCTACGAGCAGTACTTC,CAITHLLGARPYEQYF
TRBV11-2,TRBJ1-2,-,-,TGTGCCAGCAGCCTATATGACGGGATTCACACCTTC,CASSLYDGIHTF
TRBV21-1,TRBJ1-4,-,-,TGTGCCAGCAGCTCCCTGGTAAAGCACCGCGCAACTAATGAAAAACTGTTTTTT,CASSSLVKHRATNEKLFF
TRBV3-1/TRBV3-2,TRBJ2-7,-,-,TGTGCCAGCAGCCAACTCAATCGACCCTCCTACGAGCAGTACTTC,CASSQLNRPSYEQYF
TRBV14,TRBJ2-1,-,once,TGTGCCAGCAGCCAGGCCCGGGACTCGAGCTCCTACAATGAGCAGTTCTTC,CASSQARDSSSYNEQFF
TRBV27,TRBJ1-5,TRBD1,-,TGTGCCAGCAGCCCACAGGGGCGACAGCCCCAGCATTTT,CASSPQGRQPQHF
TRBV29-1,TRBJ2-7,TRBD2,once,TGCAGCGTTGTAGCGGGGGTCTACGAGCAGTACTTC,CSVVAGVYEQYF
TRBV18,TRBJ2-7,-,-,TGTGCCAGCTCTCCCGGGACTTCGGTCGAGCAGTACTTC,CASSPGTSVEQYF
TRBV20-1,TRBJ1-1,-,-,TGCAGTGCGACAGGCCAGGGCAGGGCTTTCTTT,CSATGQGRAFF
TRBV12-3/TRBV12-4,TRBJ2-3,-,once,TGTGCCAGCAGACGAGGGTGGGCGCAGTATTTT,CASRRGWAQYF
TRBV5-1,TRBJ1-1,-,-,TGCGCCAGCAGCTTGATAGGGGCGGGGAACACTGAAGCTTTCTTT,CASSLIGAGNTEAFF
TRBV19,TRBJ1-3,-,-,TGTGCCAGTAGTATCGACAGCTTCTCTGGAAACACCATATATTTT,CASSIDSFSGNTIYF
TRBV7-2,TRBJ1-3,-,-,TGTGCCAGCAGCTTACGGTCTGGAAACACCATATATTTT,CASSLRSGNTIYF
TRBV11-2,TRBJ2-1,-,-,TGTGCCAGCAGCTTAGGCCGGGACCTACGGCGCAATGAGCAGTTCTTC,CASSLGRDLRRNEQFF
TRBV3-1/TRBV3-2,TRBJ2-1,TRBD2,-,TGTGCCAGCAGCCAAGAAAGGACTAGCGGGAGAATATATGAGCAGTTCTTC,CASSQERTSGRIYEQFF
TRBV19,TRBJ1-5,-,-,TGTGCCAGTAGTATCGCAGGCCGACAGCCCCAGCATTTT,CASSIAGRQPQHF
TRBV4-1,TRBJ1-1,TRBD1,many,TGCGCCAGCAGCCAGCAACAGGGGGGAACTGAAGCTTTCTTT,CASSQQQGGTEAFF
TRBV3-1/TRBV3-2,TRBJ1-1,TRBD1,-,TGTGCCACCCGGACAGGCGACACTGAAGCTTTCTTT,CATRTGDTEAFF
TRBV28,TRBJ1-1,TRBD1,-,TGTGCCAGCAGGAGACAGGGCTCGTGGACTGAAGCTTTCTTT,CASRRQGSWTEAFF
TRBV28,TRBJ1-2,-,-,TGTGCCAGCAGTTCCTCTATATCTAACTATGGCTACACCTTC,CASSSSISNYGYTF
TRBV7-8,TRBJ2-2,-,-,TGTGCCAGCAGCTTAGAAGGGTCGGCAGGGTGGGCCGGGGAGCTGTTTTTT,CASSLEGSAGWAGELFF
TRBV7-8,TRBJ1-5,TRBD1,-,TGTGCCAGCAGCCTACGGGACAGGGGGGTCCATCAGCCCCAGCATTTT,CASSLRDRGVHQPQHF
TRBV7-9,TRBJ2-1,-,-,TGTGCCAGCAGCCCGGTAGCAGGGGGGGATGAGCAGTTCTTC,CASSPVAGGDEQFF
TRBV3-1/TRBV3-2,TRBJ2-6,-,-,TGTGCCAGCAGCCAAGTGGGGGGCTCTGGGGCCAACGTCCTGACTTTC,CASSQVGGSGANVLTF
TRBV6-2/TRBV6-3,TRBJ2-7,TRBD1,-,TGTGCCAGCAGTATTCGACAGGGTTTCGTAGGCGAGCAGTACTTC,CASSIRQGFVGEQYF
TRBV2,TRBJ1-2,TRBD1,-,TGTGCCAGCAGAGAGAGGGGGCACGGCTACACCTTC,CASRERGHGYTF
TRBV29-1,TRBJ2-3,-,few,TGCAGCGTCAAGCCCCCGGGAAGTGGGTGGACAGATACGCAGTATTTT,CSVKPPGSGWTDTQYF
TRBV19,TRBJ2-5,TRBD2,-,TGTGCCAGTAGTATAGGGGCTAGCGGGAGGGGAGGGGAGACCCAGTACTTC,CASSIGASGRGGETQYF
TRBV21-1,TRBJ2-7,-,-,TGTGCCAGCAGCAAAGGGGACAGGGAAACCTACGAGCAGTACTTC,CASSKGDRETYEQYF
TRBV2,TRBJ1-6,-,-,TGTGCCGGTAGACAACTCTATAATTCACCCCTCCACTTT,CAGRQLYNSPLHF
TRBV9,TRBJ1-2,-,-,TGTGCCAGCAGCCCATTGGAAGGCTATGGCTACACCTTC,CASSPLEGYGYTF
TRBV28,TRBJ1-6,-,-,TGTGCCAGCATTCCAGGGGTAGGTTCACCCCTCCACTTT,CASIPGVGSPLHF
TRBV27,TRBJ1-2,-,-,TGTGCCAGCAGTTCTGGGCCGTTTTATGGCTACACCTTC,CASSSGPFYGYTF
TRBV30,TRBJ2-2,TRBD1,-,TGTGCCTGGAGAGGACAGGGGGCGCAAGGCGGGGAGCTGTTTTTT,CAWRGQGAQGGELFF
TRBV6-4,TRBJ2-3,TRBD2,-,TGTGCCAGCAGTGACTCAACTAGCGGATTCCCGGGGGCAGATACGCAGTATTTT,CASSDSTSGFPGADTQYF
TRBV2,TRBJ2-5,TRBD1,-,TGTGCCAGCAGTGAAATGGACAGGCGACGGCAAGAGACCCAGTACTTC,CASSEMDRRRQETQYF
TRBV5-6,TRBJ2-7,-,-,TGTGCCAGCAGCCGTGGTAGGGTCTACGAGCAGTACTTC,CASSRGRVYEQYF
TRBV6-2/TRBV6-3,TRBJ2-3,-,-,TGTGCCAGCAGTTCCAGGACCAGTACCATAGCTAGCACAGATACGCAGTATTTT,CASSSRTSTIASTDTQYF